This TCR beta chain was sequenced during a study of T cells in localized non-small cell lung cancer. Findings of the study overall: When the top 100 tumor clones were examined, a median approximately 54 of them also appeared in the adjacent lung, which was paired and uninvolved. Uninvolved adjacent lung had higher T cell clonality than tumor and all other tissues. Only one tumor region went through sequencing, so heterogeneity may still be there. Greater T cell density in blood accompanied longer overall survival.

CDR1 and CDR2 from the germline V gene are SGHRS and YFSETQ. This CDR3 spans 13 amino acids. Trimming shortened V by 4 bases and J by 5 bases, and 12 bases separated the two germline ends. Some clones are missing from TCRdb's copy, which holds only in-frame ones; the method was immunoSEQ multiplex PCR. Among some 30,000 clones listed, roughly 75% were seen once. In this sample, this clone turned up many times. The antigen remains undetermined. The source was peripheral blood, collected before any cancer treatment. This chain links TRBV5-1 with TRBJ1-2; D possibly corresponds to TRBD1 (6 bases). The clonotype was recovered from a male donor at least 60 years old with stage II squamous cell lung carcinoma. The DNA of the CDR3 is TGCGCCAGCAGCCTGGACAGAACTTATGGCTACACCTTC. Protein sequence: CASSLDRTYGYTF.